This T cell receptor (beta chain) was obtained from a study of T-cell memory formation after mild COVID-19. General observations from the study: Later expanders leaned toward CD4+, whereas clones contracting from day 15 to 85 were balanced CD4/CD8. The study found contracting CD4+ clones mainly in CM and EM and contracting CD8+ clones in EMRA. Some clones that responded turned up in pre-infection memory, which suggests that cross-reactive memory joined in.

The V segment lost 3 bases and the J segment 2 bases; nucleotides outside the gene matches: 4. The CDR3 runs to 16 residues. Germline V gene data show CDR1 as GTSNPN and CDR2 as SVGIG (reference sequence). This clonotype appeared a few times. No antigen is known for it. Using constant-segment primers, 5'RACE produced TCR alpha and TCR beta cDNA libraries carrying sample barcodes and UMIs. In TCRdb, the 5' RACE reads were re-called with MiXCR into one record per CDR3 protein. The repertoire consists of approximately 190,000 distinct CDR3 sequences, with around 20% occurring once and the leading ten covering roughly 2.3%.

This receptor was identified in an adult woman who had mild COVID-19 (a few samples of this study predate the infection). Cell type and time point are not known. The rearrangement links TRBV30 to TRBJ2-5; 15 bases agree with TRBD2. Sequencing was carried out using PBMCs or a T cell subset sorted from them (not recorded which). CDR3 in DNA: TGTGCCTGGAGGGGACTAGCGGGGGGCAATCAAGAGACCCAGTACTTC. Its protein is CAWRGLAGGNQETQYF.